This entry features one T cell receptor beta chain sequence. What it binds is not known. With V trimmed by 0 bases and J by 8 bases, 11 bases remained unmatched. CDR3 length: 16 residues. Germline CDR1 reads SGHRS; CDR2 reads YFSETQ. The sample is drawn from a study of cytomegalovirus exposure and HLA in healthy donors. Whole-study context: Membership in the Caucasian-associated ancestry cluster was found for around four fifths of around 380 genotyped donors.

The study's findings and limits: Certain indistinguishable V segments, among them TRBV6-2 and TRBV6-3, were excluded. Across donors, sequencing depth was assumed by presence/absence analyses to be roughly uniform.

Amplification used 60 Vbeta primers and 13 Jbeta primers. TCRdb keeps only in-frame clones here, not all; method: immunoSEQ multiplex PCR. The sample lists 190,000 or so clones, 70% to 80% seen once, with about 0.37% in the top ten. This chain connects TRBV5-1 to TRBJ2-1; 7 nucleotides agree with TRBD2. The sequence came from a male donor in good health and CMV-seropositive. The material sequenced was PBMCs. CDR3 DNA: TGCGCCAGCAGCTTGGGTGATATGGCGGGAGCGCATGAGCAGTTCTTC. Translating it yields CASSLGDMAGAHEQFF.